Described below is a single TCR beta chain sequence and its context. Antigen unknown. This sample is drawn from a study of Ad26.COV2.S vaccination and SARS-CoV-2 variants. Study results and caveats: TCR breadth and depth estimates may have understated total T cell responses. Vaccinees and placebo recipients showed similar non-spike TCR breadth.

Treatment here: about 20 received Ad26.COV2.S at low or high dose, single or two shots; roughly five received placebo; per-sample allocation not given. It was on day 63 after the first vaccine or placebo injection that samples were taken. Libraries were prepared by immunoSEQ multiplex PCR; TCRdb keeps only in-frame clonotypes and omits some of them. This table has hundreds of thousands of clones, roughly 90% appearing once. This CDR3 has 14 residues. In germline, CDR1 is SGHDT, CDR2 YYEEEE. Losses at the gene ends were 4 bases for V and 8 bases for J; bases not matched to a gene: 8. Here the sequenced sample was peripheral blood, taken in a trial of Ad26.COV2.S vaccine versus placebo. This TCR was recovered from a person between 18 and 60 years old who received the Ad26.COV2.S COVID-19 vaccine or a placebo. The chain couples TRBV5-6 to TRBJ2-4, with 8 bases aligning to TRBD1. The chain's CDR3 is CASSRSLDRDIQYF. The CDR3 nucleotides are TGTGCCAGCAGCCGCTCTCTGGACAGGGACATTCAGTACTTC.